This TCR beta chain was found in a study of blood T cell repertoires in COVID-19. Study information: Both acute and convalescent COVID-19 samples were obtained from the United States, Italy and Spain. In each case, the material was cDNA or gDNA derived from T cells, B-cell-depleted T cells, or PBMCs.

Per the study methods: Amplification with reference gene primers provided the estimates of nucleated cell counts. Assay used: immunoSEQ multiplex PCR; TCRdb lists only in-frame clones, some missing. That table furnishes V, J and clone size, whereas the DNA furnished D and trimming. The table has 450,000 or so clones, 85% to 90% seen once. Seattle researchers signed up patients amid active infection and tracked them longitudinally. V shed 4 bases, J shed 7 bases, and the junction held 5 bases outside the gene matches. Looked up from germline, CDR1 is SGHNT and CDR2 is YYREEE (reference sequence). The CDR3 runs 14 residues.

The chain is built from TRBV5-4 and TRBJ2-2, with 9 bases identical to TRBD1. This sequence originates from a man aged 18-30 years with COVID-19, enrolled during active disease. The sequenced material came from peripheral blood. The CDR3, as DNA: TGTGCCAGCAGCCGGGACAGGGAAAACGGGGAGCTGTTTTTT. Its protein product is CASSRDRENGELFF.